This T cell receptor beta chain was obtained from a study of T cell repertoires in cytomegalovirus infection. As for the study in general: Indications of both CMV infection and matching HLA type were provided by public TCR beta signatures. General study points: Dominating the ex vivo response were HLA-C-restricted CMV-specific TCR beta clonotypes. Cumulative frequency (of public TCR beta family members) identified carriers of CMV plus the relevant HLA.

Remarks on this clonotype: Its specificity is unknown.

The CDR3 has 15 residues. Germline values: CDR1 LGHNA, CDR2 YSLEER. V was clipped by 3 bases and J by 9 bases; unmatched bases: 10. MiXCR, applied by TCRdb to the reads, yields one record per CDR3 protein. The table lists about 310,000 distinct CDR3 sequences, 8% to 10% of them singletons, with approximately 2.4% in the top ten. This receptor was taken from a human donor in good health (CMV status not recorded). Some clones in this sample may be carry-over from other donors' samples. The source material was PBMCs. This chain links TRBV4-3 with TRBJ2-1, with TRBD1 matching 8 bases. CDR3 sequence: CASSQTDRDMGEQFF. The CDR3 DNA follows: TGCGCCAGCAGCCAGACGGACAGGGACATGGGTGAGCAGTTCTTC.